These 30 T cell receptor beta chains share one sample of origin, sequenced in a study of tumor T cells in aggressive B-cell lymphoma. Data came from immunoSEQ multiplex PCR; TCRdb stores just in-frame clones and leaves some out. Of about 4,600 clones in the sample, over 75% were seen once. The sequenced sample was tumor tissue. Every receptor here comes from an adult with diffuse large B cell lymphoma.

The V gene is TRBV18, the J gene TRBJ2-2, with TRBD1 matching over 8 bases. The CDR3 is made up of 18 amino acids. Germline lookup yields CDR1 KGHSH and CDR2 LQKENI. The junction had 9 bases not matched to a gene; V was cut back by 3 bases and J by 0 bases. CDR3 coding DNA: TGTGCCAGCTCACCCCGGGACAGGTACCTGACGAACACCGGGGAGCTGTTTTTT. Protein sequence: CASSPRDRYLTNTGELFF.

The chain uses TRBV30 and TRBJ1-5, with 9 bases lining up with TRBD1. V was pared by 0 bases and J by 3 bases, with 3 bases of the junction left unmatched. The V gene's germline CDR1 is GTSNPN and CDR2 SVGIG (reference sequence). The CDR3 spans 15 residues. The CDR3 spells CAWSVGTGHNQPQHF. DNA of the CDR3: TGTGCCTGGAGTGTTGGGACAGGGCACAATCAGCCCCAGCATTTT.

The chain joins TRBV11-2 to TRBJ2-2; 11 bases map to TRBD2. CDR1 and CDR2 (germline): SGHAT, FQNNGV. The V gene end was trimmed by 1 base and the J gene end by 10 bases; junction bases not matched to a gene: 11. The CDR3 covers 17 residues. CDR3 in amino acids: CASSLGSGGAVSEELFF. CDR3 nucleotide sequence: TGTGCCAGCAGCTTAGGTAGCGGGGGGGCCGTCTCAGAGGAGCTGTTTTTT. Complete variable domain (other parts from reference TRBV11-2 and TRBJ2-2): EAGVAQSPRYKIIEKRQSVAFWCNPISGHATLYWYQQILGQGPKLLIQFQNNGVVDDSQLPKDRFSAERLKGVDSTLKIQPAKLEDSAVYLCASSLGSGGAVSEELFFGEGSRLTVL.

This clone was detected once. This chain joins TRBV20-1 and TRBJ1-1; TRBD1 might be the D (5 bases). V gave up 5 bases and J gave up 10 bases, with 14 bases separating them. Per germline, CDR1 DFQATT and CDR2 SNEGSKA (reference sequence). The CDR3 length is 11 residues. CDR3 sequence reads: CSAGETAGAFF. The DNA of the CDR3 is TGCAGTGCTGGCGAGACAGCCGGAGCTTTCTTT.

The chain is built from TRBV29-1 and TRBJ1-2, with TRBD1 matching 7 bases. In germline, CDR1 is SQVTM, CDR2 ANQGSEA. CDR3 length equals 12 residues. V gave up 6 bases and J gave up 7 bases; unmatched junction bases: 8. The DNA for the CDR3 is TGCAGCGTCACGAACAGGGGAGCTGGCTACACCTTC. Its protein is CSVTNRGAGYTF.

This chain uses TRBV19 with TRBJ2-7, with D tentatively TRBD1 (5 bases). The V end was cut by 5 bases, the J end by 6 bases, with 14 bases between. CDR3 length: 13 residues. Per the germline V gene, CDR1 is LNHDA and CDR2 is SQIVND (reference sequence). The DNA for the CDR3 is TGTGCCAGTAGTGTCCAGGGTGCTATCGAGCAGTACTTC. Translation gives CASSVQGAIEQYF.

DNA for the CDR3: TGTGCCAGCAGTTTCCAGGGGTCTCCGTCAGATACGCAGTATTTT. As protein: CASSFQGSPSDTQYF. The rearrangement uses TRBV7-2 and TRBJ2-3; perhaps TRBD1 as D (6 bases). CDR1 is SGHTA and CDR2 is FQGNSA in the germline V gene. Trimming left V 6 bases short and J 4 bases short, with 17 bases between. The CDR3 sequence is 15 residues long. The full variable domain, completed using reference TRBV7-2 and TRBJ2-3, is GAGVSQSPSNKVTEKGKDVELRCDPISGHTALYWYRQSLGQGLEFLIYFQGNSAPDKSGLPSDRFSAERTGGSVSTLTIQRTQQEDSAVYLCASSFQGSPSDTQYFGPGTRLTVL.

The chain uses TRBV7-9 and TRBJ1-1, with no clear D. V was trimmed by 1 base and J by 5 bases, leaving 11 bases between them. CDR1 SEHNR and CDR2 FQNEAQ come from the germline V gene (reference sequence). The CDR3 covers 14 residues. The CDR3 coding sequence is TGTGCCAGCAGCTTAGAGCGCTTACGGACTGAAGCTTTCTTT. Amino acid sequence: CASSLERLRTEAFF.

The chain combines TRBV7-2 with TRBJ2-1; the D is unclear. Trimming cost V 1 base and J 4 bases, with 5 bases left between them. CDR1 is SGHTA, CDR2 FQGNSA, per germline. This CDR3 comprises 13 residues. CDR3 region: CASSLGRYNEQFF. For the CDR3, the DNA is TGTGCCAGCAGCTTAGGGAGATACAATGAGCAGTTCTTC.

The chain employs TRBV27 and TRBJ1-4; maybe TRBD1 (5 bases). Trimming took 7 bases from V and 7 from J, leaving 16 bases between them. The V gene's germline CDR1 is MNHEY and CDR2 SMNVEV (reference sequence). The CDR3 has 14 amino acids. The CDR3 DNA sequence: TGTGCCAGCAACCCGACTGGGGCTGGTGAAAAACTGTTTTTT. Translating gives CASNPTGAGEKLFF.

The chain links TRBV10-2 to TRBJ2-1; weak D call: TRBD2 (5 bases). V was trimmed by 5 bases and J by 13 bases, leaving 12 bases between them. This CDR3 has 11 amino acids. The V gene's germline CDR1 is WSHSY and CDR2 SAAADI. The CDR3 DNA sequence: TGCGCCAGCAGTCCTCTAGCTGATCAGTTCTTC. Residues: CASSPLADQFF.

This chain uses TRBV6-1 with TRBJ2-7; 8 bases fit TRBD1. The CDR3 runs 13 residues. V was pared by 11 bases and J by 3 bases, with 9 bases of the junction left unmatched. Per the germline V gene, CDR1 is MNHNS and CDR2 is SASEGT. The CDR3 nucleotides read TGTGCCGGGGCGTCAGGGGGCGGCTACGAGCAGTACTTC. Its protein is CAGASGGGYEQYF.

The gene calls are TRBV25-1 and TRBJ1-4; D perhaps matches TRBD1 (5 bases). The V gene's germline CDR1 is MGHDK and CDR2 SYGVNS. V gave up 8 bases and J gave up 4 bases, with 11 bases separating them. The CDR3 runs to 13 residues. The CDR3 is CASGGTYNEKLFF. CDR3 coding DNA: TGTGCCAGCGGGGGGACTTATAATGAAAAACTGTTTTTT.

This clone was seen just once. CDR3 sequence: CASSLDGGQRLAYEQYF. The CDR3 nucleotides read TGTGCCAGCAGCTTAGATGGGGGACAGAGATTGGCCTACGAGCAGTACTTC. The J gene is TRBJ2-7, the V gene TRBV7-2, with 7 bases fitting TRBD1. The germline CDR1 and CDR2 sequences are SGHTA and FQGNSA. The J segment lost 2 bases and the V segment lost 1 base, leaving 11 bases of the junction unmatched. The CDR3 spans 17 residues. Using reference TRBV7-2 and TRBJ2-7 for the parts outside the CDR3, the full variable domain is GAGVSQSPSNKVTEKGKDVELRCDPISGHTALYWYRQSLGQGLEFLIYFQGNSAPDKSGLPSDRFSAERTGGSVSTLTIQRTQQEDSAVYLCASSLDGGQRLAYEQYFGPGTRLTVT.

Here the CDR3 DNA reads TGTGCCAGCAGGAGGGGGTGGGACACTCTCTCCTACGAGCAGTACTTC. Translating it yields CASRRGWDTLSYEQYF. The chain has TRBV27 and TRBJ2-7; tentative D call: TRBD1 (6 bases). The V gene's germline CDR1 is MNHEY and CDR2 SMNVEV (reference sequence). V was pared by 6 bases and J by 0 bases, with 18 bases between. The CDR3 length is 16 residues.

In its sample, this clone was seen a few times. The V and J genes are TRBV6-6 and TRBJ1-3; D possibly corresponds to TRBD1 (6 bases). V lost 2 bases and J lost 3, with 8 bases in between. The CDR3 is made up of 14 amino acids. In germline, CDR1 is MNHNY, CDR2 SVGAGI (reference sequence). The CDR3: CASSYAGDGNTIYF. Here the CDR3 DNA reads TGTGCCAGCAGTTACGCAGGGGATGGAAACACCATATATTTT.

The CDR3 DNA is TGTGCCAGCAGCTTACTCACAGGGCGCACTGAAGCTTTCTTT. Protein sequence: CASSLLTGRTEAFF. The gene calls are TRBV7-6 and TRBJ1-1; possibly TRBD1 for D (6 bases). The CDR3 loop spans 14 amino acids. The germline V gene has CDR1 SGHVS and CDR2 FNYEAQ. Trimming removed 2 bases from V and 4 bases from J, with 11 bases in between.

V usage is TRBV11-2 and J usage is TRBJ2-1; 10 bases align to TRBD2. CDR3 length equals 16 residues. J gave up 9 bases and V 5 bases, and 13 bases lay outside the gene matches. The germline V gene has CDR1 SGHAT and CDR2 FQNNGV. CDR3 in amino acids: CASSAQRGGLLSEQFF. Here the CDR3 DNA reads TGTGCCAGCAGCGCCCAGCGGGGGGGCCTTTTGAGTGAGCAGTTCTTC.

The genes are TRBV28 and TRBJ1-1; 9 bases match TRBD1. CDR1 is MDHEN, CDR2 SYDVKM, per germline. J was trimmed by 0 bases and V by 5 bases; bases with no gene match: 10. The CDR3 has 17 amino acids. The CDR3 here is CASSRGQGRGLNTEAFF. The CDR3 DNA sequence: TGTGCCAGCAGTAGGGGACAGGGCAGGGGATTGAACACTGAAGCTTTCTTT.

The chain has TRBV29-1 and TRBJ2-5; TRBD1 aligns across 11 bases. Germline trimming cut 7 bases from V and 7 bases from J; bases unmatched to any gene: 8. The CDR3 spans 13 residues. Germline V gene data show CDR1 as SQVTM and CDR2 as ANQGSEA. CDR3 bases: TGCAGCGCAGGACAGGGGGCAGAAGGGACCCAGTACTTC. Amino acid sequence: CSAGQGAEGTQYF.

The rearrangement uses TRBV29-1 and TRBJ2-5; 8 bases map to TRBD1. The CDR3 length is 13 residues. CDR1 is SQVTM and CDR2 is ANQGSEA in the germline V gene. The junction had 6 bases not matched to a gene; V was cut back by 7 bases and J by 2 bases. CDR3 sequence reads: CSGIQGVQETQYF. In nucleotides, the CDR3 is TGCAGCGGGATACAGGGGGTTCAAGAGACCCAGTACTTC.

Only a few counts were recorded for this clone. The chain combines TRBV28 with TRBJ1-1; 12 nucleotides match TRBD1. Germline CDR1 reads MDHEN; CDR2 reads SYDVKM. The CDR3 covers 16 residues. After removal of 5 bases from V and 5 bases from J, the junction contained 9 bases not matched to a gene. The CDR3 protein is CASSLRDRGRGTEAFF. In DNA, the CDR3 is TGTGCCAGCAGTCTCCGGGACAGGGGGCGTGGGACTGAAGCTTTCTTT.

V gene TRBV5-1 combines with J gene TRBJ2-7, with D maybe TRBD2 (5 bases). The CDR3 runs 18 residues. V was clipped by 2 bases and J by 0 bases, with 21 bases between them. The germline V gene encodes CDR1 SGHRS and CDR2 YFSETQ. The CDR3 here is CASSFSIRTPGFSYEQYF. CDR3 bases: TGCGCCAGCAGCTTTTCCATAAGGACGCCGGGATTCTCCTACGAGCAGTACTTC.

The rearrangement joins TRBV27 to TRBJ2-3; 8 bases align to TRBD2. This CDR3 has 15 residues. Trimming took 1 base from V and 9 from J; bases not matched to a gene: 9. CDR1 MNHEY and CDR2 SMNVEV come from the germline V gene (reference sequence). DNA for the CDR3: TGTGCCAGCAGTTTATATCGGGGGGGGCCGTGGACGCAGTATTTT. It yields the protein CASSLYRGGPWTQYF.

This clone appeared a single time. The chain recombines TRBV11-3 with TRBJ1-1; tentatively, D is TRBD1 (6 bases). This CDR3 spans 13 amino acids. V was pared by 2 bases and J by 6 bases, with 10 bases between. Germline CDR1 reads SGHNT; CDR2 reads YENEEA. Written as DNA, the CDR3 is TGTGCCAGCAGCTTAAGTAACAGGGCTGAAGCTTTCTTT. The encoded protein is CASSLSNRAEAFF.

The rearrangement links TRBV7-9 to TRBJ2-3, with D perhaps matching TRBD2 (5 bases). Germline V gene lookup returns CDR1 SEHNR and CDR2 FQNEAQ (reference sequence). Trimming pared 0 bases from V and 3 bases from J, leaving 13 bases between. This CDR3 region has 16 residues. DNA of the CDR3: TGTGCCAGCAGCTTAGCGCGAGGGCTAGTAACAGATACGCAGTATTTT. Protein product: CASSLARGLVTDTQYF.

The rearrangement uses TRBV7-8 and TRBJ1-5, with D tentatively TRBD1 (6 bases). Looked up from germline, CDR1 is SGHVS and CDR2 is FQNEAQ. The germline V and J ends were trimmed by 1 base and 1 base, with 17 bases remaining between them. This CDR3 is 18 amino acids long. The CDR3 DNA reads as TGTGCCAGCAGCTTAGTCAGGGGCCCCGGTCGGAGCAATCAGCCCCAGCATTTT. It translates to CASSLVRGPGRSNQPQHF.

V gene TRBV28 combines with J gene TRBJ1-1; D gene ambiguous. CDR3 size: 11 residues. Germline V gives CDR1 MDHEN, CDR2 SYDVKM. V lost 2 bases and J lost 11, with 9 bases in between. The CDR3 is CASSLNERAFF. CDR3 DNA: TGTGCCAGCAGTTTAAATGAGCGGGCTTTCTTT.

The chain combines TRBV27 with TRBJ1-5, with D possibly matching TRBD1 (6 bases). The CDR3 runs to 14 residues. Germline V gene lookup returns CDR1 MNHEY and CDR2 SMNVEV (reference sequence). Deletions cut 3 bases from V and 6 bases from J, with 12 bases between. CDR3: CASSLYRAGQPQHF. CDR3 DNA sequence: TGTGCCAGCAGTTTGTACAGGGCGGGTCAGCCCCAGCATTTT.

The gene calls are TRBV20-1 and TRBJ1-1, with D unclear. V was shortened by 5 bases and J by 1 base, with 5 bases between the two germline ends. Per germline, CDR1 DFQATT and CDR2 SNEGSKA (reference sequence). The CDR3 runs to 11 residues. The CDR3 DNA reads as TGCAGTGCTGGTAGGAACACTGAAGCTTTCTTT. It translates to CSAGRNTEAFF.